This T cell receptor (beta chain) was sequenced in a study of blood T cells in healthy people across ages (dated by TCRdb to about 2015). About the study as a whole: In model experiments, template switching captured about one uniquely barcoded TCR beta cDNA molecule for every two T cells. To track age-related changes in TCR beta repertoire diversity, the study relied on deep sequencing normalized with unique cDNA molecular identifiers. Donors were grouped into four age groups: young (average roughly 17 years), middle-aged (39), aged (approximately 67) and long-lived (approximately 82). To avoid experimental bias, donors of different ages were distributed randomly across sequencing lanes. Using the same blood draw, the study looked at two additional independent replicas of 1 million unique cDNA reads for two donors, one aged 18 to 30 and the other aged 80 or older. What the authors observed across the whole study: Since profiling was done on bulk unsorted PBMCs, naive and antigen-experienced compartments could not be conclusively compared. Donor CMV infection status was unknown, potentially confounding age-related changes in expanded clonotypes. The long-lived group showed more naive CD4+ T cells, fewer expanded clones and increased TCR diversity than the aged group, suggesting age selection. Estimates of total diversity based on one million sequenced T cells were regarded as lower bounds and as underestimates. Observed TCR beta diversity per million T cells fell roughly linearly with age, and a significant reduction was already apparent by age around 40. A strong correlation was found between observed TCR beta diversity and the percentage of naive T cells measured by flow cytometry.

Including cysteine and phenylalanine, the CDR3 has 13 amino acids. Only the CDR3 portion is preserved as DNA: 39 bases, with reading frame beginning at the first base. Cut back by 5 bases and 9 bases, the V and J ends lie 14 bases apart. Based on the germline V gene, the CDR1 and CDR2 sequences are SGHAT and FQNNGV. The approximately 40 donors, aged roughly 6 to 95 years, were systemically healthy Caucasian individuals from Russia. Ten milliliters of peripheral blood were drawn from each donor into EDTA-treated Vacutainer tubes. Ficoll-Paque density-gradient centrifugation was used to isolate PBMCs, with at least 7 million per sample. Total RNA, at least 5.5 micrograms per sample, was extracted from PBMCs with Trizol reagent. For every donor, flow cytometry on a PBMC aliquot measured the percentage of naive CD45RAhigh/CD27high T cells. Turning to this clonotype: This clone's antigen is unknown. Per-base quality was not reported, and no clone a single base away is much larger than it.

Receptors were amplified or captured by 5' RACE. Sequencing was performed on an Illumina HiSeq 2500. The second PCR ran for roughly 7 to 12 cycles and used a J-beta primer mix along with a sample-barcoded 5' primer. A template-switch 5' adaptor carrying 12 random nucleotides introduced a unique molecular identifier onto each TCR beta cDNA molecule. Each sample yielded at least 3 million CDR3-containing paired-end reads. The Mint cDNA synthesis kit, primed by a TRBC-specific oligonucleotide, was used to synthesize first-strand cDNA from all RNA. After uracil-DNA glycosylase treatment, a first 18-cycle PCR used universal primers M1SS and BC2_uni_R on all cDNA. The study's processing was this. For normalization, 1 million high-quality reads, each with a distinct molecular identifier, were randomly selected from each sample. Reads with shared molecular identifiers were discarded instead of being binned into consensus sequences. MiTCR, with a Q25 quality threshold and the strictest error-elimination algorithm, was used for CDR3 identification, clonotype clustering and error correction. A nonparametric unseen species model using Euler transformation provided a lower-bound estimate of total TCR beta diversity. TCRdb ran its own pipeline on the public reads, namely fastp trimming at Q25 and MiXCR clone calling, and kept in-frame beta chains. All rows with the same CDR3 protein become a single entry with the most common DNA and genes. These V and J calls rely on TCRdb rather than the paper's analysis. Within this sample are 790,000 or so distinct CDR3 sequences, with about 46% of them counted one time only. 18% of the sample belongs to the ten largest clones.

The source is an older man in good health. The sequenced sample was blood. The V and J segments used are TRBV11-2 and TRBJ2-1; TRBD1 is a possible D gene, resting on 6 matching bases. For the CDR3, the sequence is CASSIDRNIEQFF. The DNA reads TGTGCCAGCAGCATTGACAGGAATATTGAGCAGTTCTTC. Full variable domain (CDR3 extended with the reference TRBV11-2 and TRBJ2-1 proteins): EAGVAQSPRYKIIEKRQSVAFWCNPISGHATLYWYQQILGQGPKLLIQFQNNGVVDDSQLPKDRFSAERLKGVDSTLKIQPAKLEDSAVYLCASSIDRNIEQFFGPGTRLTVL.